This T cell receptor beta chain is from a study of cytomegalovirus exposure and HLA in healthy donors. Amplification used 60 Vbeta primers and 13 Jbeta primers. Only in-frame clones appear in the TCRdb table, and some are missing; sequencing was by immunoSEQ multiplex PCR. Of fewer than 200,000 clones listed, 82% are singletons. The V end was cut by 7 bases, the J end by 10 bases, with 23 bases between. This CDR3 contains 15 residues. Germline V lookup: CDR1 MDHEN, CDR2 SYDVKM. Sequenced: PBMCs. The receptor's source is a girl between 10 and 17 years old in good health and CMV-seropositive. The genes are TRBV28 and TRBJ2-1; maybe TRBD1 (5 bases). The CDR3: CASNKWGEPSAEQFF. CDR3 coding DNA: TGTGCCAGCAACAAATGGGGCGAGCCCTCAGCGGAGCAGTTCTTC.